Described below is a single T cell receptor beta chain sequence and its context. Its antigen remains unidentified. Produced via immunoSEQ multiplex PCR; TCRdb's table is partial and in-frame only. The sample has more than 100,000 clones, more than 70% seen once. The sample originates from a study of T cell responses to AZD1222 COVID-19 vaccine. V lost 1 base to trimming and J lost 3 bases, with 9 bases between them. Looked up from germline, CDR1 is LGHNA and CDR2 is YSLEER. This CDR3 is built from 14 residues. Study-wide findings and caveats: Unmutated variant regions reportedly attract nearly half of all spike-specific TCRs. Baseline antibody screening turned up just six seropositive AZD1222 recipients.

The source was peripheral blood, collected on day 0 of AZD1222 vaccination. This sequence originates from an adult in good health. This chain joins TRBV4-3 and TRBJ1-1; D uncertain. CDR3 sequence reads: CASSQVVIDTEAFF. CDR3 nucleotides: TGCGCCAGCAGCCAAGTCGTCATAGACACTGAAGCTTTCTTT.